The 18 T cell receptor beta chains reported below all come from one sample, sequenced in a study of radiotherapy plus CTLA-4 blockade in lung cancer (dated by TCRdb to 2016 to 2018). Receptors were amplified or captured by the immunoSEQ multiplex PCR assay. TCRdb's version of the immuneACCESS table is confined to in-frame rearrangements and falls short of the full clone set. An unresolved V gene accounts for under half of the shortfall where checked; the remainder is of unknown origin. In all, the sample holds around 90,000 clones, and 80% to 90% of those were seen once. In total, the top ten clones hold 0.65% to 0.9% of the sample. The sample in question was peripheral blood, obtained from a patient treated with radiotherapy plus ipilimumab. These receptors all come from a human donor with non-small cell lung cancer who had stable disease on radiotherapy plus ipilimumab.

The V and J genes are TRBV5-5 and TRBJ2-1; no definite D call. This CDR3 has 14 amino acids. The V gene's germline CDR1 is SGHKS and CDR2 YYEKEE (reference sequence). Trimming took 0 bases from V and 1 from J, leaving 5 bases between them. DNA of the CDR3: TGTGCCAGCAGCTTGGAACAGTCCTACAATGAGCAGTTCTTC. This gives the protein CASSLEQSYNEQFF. Based on the CDR3 plus reference TRBV5-5 and TRBJ2-1, the full variable domain is DAGVTQSPTHLIKTRGQQVTLRCSPISGHKSVSWYQQVLGQGPQFIFQYYEKEERGRGNFPDRFSARQFPNYSSELNVNALLLGDSALYLCASSLEQSYNEQFFGPGTRLTVL.

This clone has just one count. V is TRBV4-2 and J is TRBJ1-5; D not certain. V was shortened by 0 bases and J by 5 bases, with 14 bases between the two germline ends. The CDR3 has 16 amino acids. The V gene's germline CDR1 is LGHNA and CDR2 YNFKEQ. As DNA, the CDR3 is TGTGCCAGCAGCCAAGACCCAGGTCGGAACTATCAGCCCCAGCATTTT. Translated: CASSQDPGRNYQPQHF.

The V gene is TRBV11-2, the J gene TRBJ2-3, with D perhaps assigned TRBD1 or TRBD2 (5 bases each). CDR3 length equals 14 residues. Germline lookup yields CDR1 SGHAT and CDR2 FQNNGV. V dropped 2 bases and J dropped 2 bases, with 8 bases sitting between them. Written as DNA, the CDR3 is TGTGCCAGCAGCTTAAGGGACCACACAGATACGCAGTATTTT. As protein: CASSLRDHTDTQYF.

The chain recombines TRBV7-6 with TRBJ2-7; 9 bases align to TRBD1. The V and J ends lost 5 bases and 2 bases, in that order; junction bases with no gene match: 13. The germline V gene encodes CDR1 SGHVS and CDR2 FNYEAQ. This CDR3 has 17 amino acids. In nucleotides, the CDR3 is TGTGCCAGCAGCGCCTTACTACGGGACAGGGCCCCCTACGAGCAGTACTTC. Residues: CASSALLRDRAPYEQYF.

The V gene is TRBV14, the J gene TRBJ2-1; possible D gene TRBD2, 5 bases. Trimming cost V 1 base and J 8 bases, with 18 bases left between them. The CDR3 is 16 amino acids. Germline values: CDR1 SGHDN, CDR2 FVKESK. The CDR3 protein is CASSQGLTGTRDEQFF. As DNA, the CDR3 is TGTGCCAGCAGCCAAGGGCTCACGGGAACAAGGGATGAGCAGTTCTTC.

The chain couples TRBV28 to TRBJ2-5; the D is unclear. CDR1 and CDR2 (germline): MDHEN, SYDVKM. The germline V and J ends were trimmed by 6 bases and 8 bases, with 10 bases remaining between them. CDR3 length: 11 amino acids. The CDR3 is CASSSLGTQYF. The DNA for the CDR3 is TGTGCCAGCAGCTCCTTGGGTACCCAGTACTTC.

This clone was seen just once. The chain combines TRBV27 with TRBJ2-3, with 12 bases lining up with TRBD2. The CDR3 runs 16 residues. V was clipped by 6 bases and J by 2 bases; unmatched bases: 6. Per the germline V gene, CDR1 is MNHEY and CDR2 is SMNVEV (reference sequence). CDR3 sequence reads: CASSQLAGGLTDTQYF. For the CDR3, the DNA is TGTGCCAGCAGCCAACTAGCGGGGGGCCTCACAGATACGCAGTATTTT.

The chain joins TRBV28 to TRBJ2-2; 7 positions agree with TRBD1. J gave up 4 bases and V 4 bases, and 3 bases lay outside the gene matches. Germline-derived CDR1 and CDR2 are MDHEN and SYDVKM. The CDR3 is 14 amino acids. In DNA, the CDR3 is TGTGCCAGCAGTTACAGGGGATTCACCGGGGAGCTGTTTTTT. Translation gives CASSYRGFTGELFF. The whole variable domain, filled in from reference TRBV28 and TRBJ2-2, reads DVKVTQSSRYLVKRTGEKVFLECVQDMDHENMFWYRQDPGLGLRLIYFSYDVKMKEKGDIPEGYSVSREKKERFSLILESASTNQTSMYLCASSYRGFTGELFFGEGSRLTVL.

For the CDR3, the DNA is TGTGCCAGCAGTTACTCTTCCCTCGGATCCTACGAGCAGTACTTC. It yields the protein CASSYSSLGSYEQYF. The chain carries TRBV6-5 and TRBJ2-7; no clear D. CDR3 length equals 15 residues. CDR1 is MNHEY and CDR2 is SVGAGI in the germline V gene. Trimming took off 0 bases at V and 1 base at J, with 10 bases between the two ends.

This clone was seen a handful of times. The genes are TRBV18 and TRBJ2-7; D may be TRBD1 (6 bases). The germline V gene has CDR1 KGHSH and CDR2 LQKENI. The CDR3 is 15 amino acids. Trimming took 4 bases from V and 5 from J, leaving 18 bases between them. CDR3 residues: CASSRRPGDIDEQYF. CDR3 DNA: TGTGCCAGCTCACGTCGGCCAGGGGACATCGACGAGCAGTACTTC. The variable domain in full, with the rest retrieved from reference TRBV18 and TRBJ2-7, is NAGVMQNPRHLVRRRGQEARLRCSPMKGHSHVYWYRQLPEEGLKFMVYLQKENIIDESGMPKERFSAEFPKEGPSILRIQQVVRGDSAAYFCASSRRPGDIDEQYFGPGTRLTVT.

Here the CDR3 DNA reads TGTGCCTATCCGGGACAGTGGGGAGAAGCTTTCTTT. It is translated as CAYPGQWGEAFF. The chain couples TRBV30 to TRBJ1-1; 7 bases are a match to TRBD1. The CDR3 consists of 12 residues. In germline, CDR1 is GTSNPN, CDR2 SVGIG (reference sequence). With V trimmed by 7 bases and J by 8 bases, 10 bases remained unmatched.

The chain links TRBV6-5 to TRBJ2-2, with a tentative D call TRBD1 (5 bases). CDR3 length equals 15 residues. CDR1 is MNHEY, CDR2 SVGAGI, per germline. Trimming took off 8 bases at V and 7 bases at J, with 20 bases between the two ends. The CDR3 DNA reads TGTGCCAGCTACCTCCCCAGGGTCAGGGACGGGGAGCTGTTTTTT. It yields the protein CASYLPRVRDGELFF.

The genes are TRBV19 and TRBJ1-6; no clear D gene. Trimming cost V 7 bases and J 4 bases, with 17 bases left between them. The CDR3 contains 16 residues. In germline, CDR1 is LNHDA, CDR2 SQIVND (reference sequence). Written as DNA, the CDR3 is TGTGCCAGTACTCCCGAAGGACTGACTTATAATTCACCCCTCCACTTT. Its translation is CASTPEGLTYNSPLHF.

This chain uses TRBV2 with TRBJ2-1; maybe TRBD1 (6 bases). Germline CDR1 is SNHLY and CDR2 is FYNNEI. V dropped 2 bases and J dropped 4 bases, with 21 bases sitting between them. The CDR3 is 18 amino acids. The CDR3 bases are TGTGCCAGCAGTGAAATTGAGCCGGACAGACCCACATACAATGAGCAGTTCTTC. The encoded protein is CASSEIEPDRPTYNEQFF.

The gene calls are TRBV4-2 and TRBJ2-1, with 9 bases lining up with TRBD2. V shed 0 bases and J 6 bases; nucleotides not matched to a gene: 3. CDR1 is LGHNA and CDR2 is YNFKEQ in the germline V gene. The CDR3 length is 15 residues. The CDR3 loop reads CASSQERRGGNEQFF. CDR3 DNA sequence: TGTGCCAGCAGCCAAGAGCGGCGGGGGGGCAATGAGCAGTTCTTC.

The chain recombines TRBV27 with TRBJ1-6; D is possibly TRBD1 (6 bases). Trimming left V 8 bases short and J 7 bases short, with 18 bases between. Germline CDR1 reads MNHEY; CDR2 reads SMNVEV (reference sequence). The CDR3 loop spans 15 amino acids. CDR3 in DNA: TGTGCCAGCGGTCTCGGGGGCGGTCGAAATTCACCCCTCCACTTT. Translating it yields CASGLGGGRNSPLHF.

This clone was observed a few times. The genes are TRBV28 and TRBJ2-7; D is ambiguous. Per germline, CDR1 MDHEN and CDR2 SYDVKM. The CDR3 runs to 11 residues. V was trimmed by 5 bases and J by 7 bases, leaving 9 bases between them. CDR3 DNA sequence: TGTGCCAGCAGTCCTTTGGGGGAGCAGTACTTC. This codes for CASSPLGEQYF.

The V call is TRBV28, the J call TRBJ2-7, with a tentative D call TRBD1 (5 bases). This CDR3 is built from 17 residues. The V gene lost 4 bases and the J gene lost 2 bases, with 21 bases spanning the gap. The germline V gene has CDR1 MDHEN and CDR2 SYDVKM. CDR3 bases: TGTGCCAGCAGTTCACCATACCAGGGCTCTCGCGCCTACGAGCAGTACTTC. Its translation: CASSSPYQGSRAYEQYF.